The 22 T cell receptor beta chains given below trace back to one sample, sequenced in a study of graft-versus-host responses after intestinal transplantation. Clones were read by immunoSEQ multiplex PCR, and TCRdb kept only the in-frame ones, dropping some. This sample carries about 73,000 clones, around 90% of them seen once, and the ten largest clones take less than 5%. The antigens these receptors bind are not known. The material sequenced was unstimulated CD8+ T cells sorted from spleen or lymph node cells, taken before transplant. These receptor sequences come from a human donor who was the organ donor for an intestinal transplant.

The CDR3 protein is CASSRTGLDQPQHF. CDR3 bases: TGTGCCAGCAGTCGAACAGGGCTGGATCAGCCCCAGCATTTT. The chain links TRBV6-5 to TRBJ1-5; D is possibly TRBD1 (6 bases). Germline CDR1 MNHEY, CDR2 SVGAGI. This CDR3 comprises 14 residues. V was pared by 5 bases and J by 5 bases, with 13 bases between.

This chain links TRBV6-1 with TRBJ1-1; 9 bases are a match to TRBD1. CDR3 size: 14 residues. Per the germline V gene, CDR1 is MNHNS and CDR2 is SASEGT. V shed 8 bases, J shed 6 bases, and the junction held 10 bases outside the gene matches. As DNA, the CDR3 is TGTGCCAGCTCGGACAGGGGAAAGGTCGCTGAAGCTTTCTTT. As protein: CASSDRGKVAEAFF.

The chain combines TRBV6-4 with TRBJ1-2; 9 bases are shared with TRBD1. CDR1 is MRHNA, CDR2 SNTAGT, per germline. There are 15 residues in the CDR3. The CDR3 bases are TGTCCGAAGCCGTGTCTATTTGGGACAGGGAGAAGCTACACCTTC. This sequence encodes CPKPCLFGTGRSYTF.

The chain combines TRBV6-5 with TRBJ1-1; no clear D gene. Looked up from germline, CDR1 is MNHEY and CDR2 is SVGAGI. V was trimmed by 9 bases and J by 4 bases, leaving 12 bases between them. CDR3 size: 12 residues. CDR3 loop: CASQGAGTEAFF. The CDR3 DNA reads as TGTGCCAGTCAAGGAGCGGGCACTGAAGCTTTCTTT.

CDR3 residues: CASSLLSSGVLEVGELFF. In nucleotides, the CDR3 is TGTGCCAGCAGTTTATTGTCTAGCGGGGTCCTGGAGGTCGGGGAGCTGTTTTTT. The chain links TRBV27 to TRBJ2-2; TRBD2 aligns across 9 bases. This CDR3 spans 18 amino acids. V was clipped by 1 base and J by 7 bases; unmatched bases: 13. Germline V gives CDR1 MNHEY, CDR2 SMNVEV (reference sequence).

The genes are TRBV9 and TRBJ1-2, with TRBD1 identical over 9 bases. CDR3 size: 15 residues. Germline CDR1 and CDR2: SGDLS and YYNGEE. V shed 4 bases, J shed 4 bases, and the junction held 8 bases outside the gene matches. The CDR3 DNA sequence: TGTGCCAGCAGCCTAGGACAGGGGTCGATCTATGGCTACACCTTC. Translation: CASSLGQGSIYGYTF.

V gene TRBV15 combines with J gene TRBJ1-4, with a possible D match to TRBD1 (6 bases). V lost 3 bases, J lost 7 bases, and 12 bases lay in between. The CDR3 is 14 residues long. Germline loops: CDR1 LNHNV, CDR2 YYDKDF (reference sequence). CDR3 residues: CATSSGGAGEKLFF. Written as DNA, the CDR3 is TGTGCCACCAGCAGTGGGGGCGCGGGTGAAAAACTGTTTTTT. The complete variable domain, with remaining parts taken from reference TRBV15 and TRBJ1-4, reads DAMVIQNPRYQVTQFGKPVTLSCSQTLNHNVMYWYQQKSSQAPKLLFHYYDKDFNNEADTPDNFQSRRPNTSFCFLDIRSPGLGDTAMYLCATSSGGAGEKLFFGSGTQLSVL.

The count of this clone is one. V gene TRBV4-1 combines with J gene TRBJ2-5, with a tentative D call TRBD1 (5 bases). V was pared by 6 bases and J by 2 bases, with 19 bases between. From germline, CDR1 is MGHRA and CDR2 YSYEKL. This CDR3 is 16 amino acids long. The CDR3 protein is CASSPGKKSRQETQYF. The DNA of the CDR3 is TGCGCCAGCAGTCCAGGGAAGAAAAGCCGACAAGAGACCCAGTACTTC.

The chain recombines TRBV27 with TRBJ2-7; D not certain. Germline V gene sequence: CDR1 MNHEY, CDR2 SMNVEV (reference sequence). V lost 2 bases and J lost 4, with 6 bases in between. This CDR3 has 12 residues. CDR3 residues: CASSLPRYEQYV. DNA of the CDR3: TGTGCCAGCAGTTTACCCAGGTACGAGCAGTACGTC.

The V and J genes are TRBV5-6 and TRBJ2-5; tentatively, D is TRBD1 (5 bases). Trimming removed 2 bases at V and 1 base at J, with 15 bases between. The CDR3 has 16 residues. Germline V CDR1 and CDR2: SGHDT, YYEEEE. CDR3: CASSFPSGSLQETQYF. The CDR3 DNA reads TGTGCCAGCAGCTTCCCTTCAGGGTCCCTCCAAGAGACCCAGTACTTC.

In DNA form, the CDR3 reads TGTGCCAGCAATAGCGGTAGCACAGATACGCAGTATTTT. Protein sequence: CASNSGSTDTQYF. V is TRBV27 and J is TRBJ2-3, with D maybe TRBD2 (6 bases). Germline V CDR1 and CDR2: MNHEY, SMNVEV (reference sequence). The CDR3 consists of 13 residues. V was trimmed by 7 bases and J by 0 bases, leaving 8 bases between them.

The chain carries TRBV15 and TRBJ2-4, with 10 nucleotides matching TRBD2. The junction had 12 bases not matched to a gene; V was cut back by 9 bases and J by 7 bases. This CDR3 is 15 amino acids long. Germline loops: CDR1 LNHNV, CDR2 YYDKDF (reference sequence). CDR3 loop: CATEAGGPRGNIQYF. The CDR3 bases are TGTGCCACGGAAGCGGGGGGGCCCCGGGGGAACATTCAGTACTTC.

This chain uses TRBV19 with TRBJ1-2; 7 bases map to TRBD1. The CDR3 contains 14 residues. V lost 7 bases and J lost 8; bases outside the gene matches: 13. Per the germline V gene, CDR1 is LNHDA and CDR2 is SQIVND (reference sequence). The CDR3: CASTKPSGDSGYTF. CDR3 DNA sequence: TGTGCCAGTACTAAACCTTCCGGGGACAGCGGCTACACCTTC. Supplemented by reference TRBV19 and TRBJ1-2, the full variable domain reads DGGITQSPKYLFRKEGQNVTLSCEQNLNHDAMYWYRQDPGQGLRLIYYSQIVNDFQKGDIAEGYSVSREKKESFPLTVTSAQKNPTAFYLCASTKPSGDSGYTFGSGTRLTVV.

The rearrangement links TRBV4-1 to TRBJ2-1, with D possibly being TRBD2 (5 bases). Trimming took 5 bases from V and 9 from J, leaving 11 bases between them. The V gene's germline CDR1 is MGHRA and CDR2 YSYEKL. CDR3 length: 12 amino acids. The CDR3 coding sequence is TGCGCCAGCAGCGTAGGGAGCAGTGAGCAGTTCTTC. Translating it yields CASSVGSSEQFF.

The genes are TRBV4-2 and TRBJ2-5; D call uncertain. Trimming removed 4 bases at V and 1 base at J, with 7 bases between. This CDR3 comprises 13 residues. Germline CDR1 and CDR2: LGHNA and YNFKEQ. CDR3 sequence reads: CASSPTGQETQYF. CDR3 coding DNA: TGTGCCAGCAGCCCAACGGGCCAAGAGACCCAGTACTTC.

Only a few counts were recorded for this clone. This chain joins TRBV28 and TRBJ2-7; D might be TRBD1 (5 bases). The CDR3 length is 16 residues. The V gene's germline CDR1 is MDHEN and CDR2 SYDVKM. The germline V and J ends were trimmed by 0 bases and 1 base, with 13 bases remaining between them. The CDR3 here is CASSLCGQGWSYEQYV. In DNA, the CDR3 is TGTGCCAGCAGTTTATGTGGGCAGGGATGGTCCTACGAGCAGTACGTC.

This chain joins TRBV10-3 and TRBJ1-2, with 8 positions matching TRBD1. Germline lookup yields CDR1 ENHRY and CDR2 SYGVKD. Trimming cost V 6 bases and J 8 bases; bases outside gene matches: 8. The CDR3 totals 13 residues. DNA of the CDR3: TGTGCCATCAGCGCCGGGACAGGCCGCGGCTACACCTTC. This translates into CAISAGTGRGYTF.

The chain combines TRBV9 with TRBJ1-2, with D possibly being TRBD1 (5 bases). CDR3 size: 16 residues. The V end lost 3 bases, the J end lost 2 bases, and 17 bases lay between the germline ends. Germline V gene lookup returns CDR1 SGDLS and CDR2 YYNGEE. Written as DNA, the CDR3 is TGTGCCAGCAGCGGCGCCCCGCCAGGGTCCAACTATGGCTACACCTTC. Translated: CASSGAPPGSNYGYTF.

This chain uses TRBV6-1 with TRBJ2-1; possibly TRBD2 for D (7 bases). The length of the CDR3 is 15 residues. Germline lookup yields CDR1 MNHNS and CDR2 SASEGT. V was clipped by 2 bases and J by 4 bases, with 12 bases between them. CDR3 sequence (DNA): TGTGCCAGCAGTGAATTCGGGGGGCTATACAATGAGCAGTTCTTC. Translation: CASSEFGGLYNEQFF.

The chain employs TRBV7-6 and TRBJ1-5; D call uncertain. The germline V gene has CDR1 SGHVS and CDR2 FNYEAQ. This CDR3 contains 12 residues. Trimming shortened V by 2 bases and J by 3 bases, and 2 bases separated the two germline ends. CDR3 region: CASSLLNQPQHF. Written as DNA, the CDR3 is TGTGCCAGCAGCTTACTCAATCAGCCCCAGCATTTT.

The chain is built from TRBV15 and TRBJ1-1; D remains ambiguous. Trimming pared 1 base from V and 6 bases from J, leaving 9 bases between. CDR3 length: 13 amino acids. Germline CDR1 and CDR2: LNHNV and YYDKDF (reference sequence). The CDR3 DNA reads as TGTGCCACCAGCAGAGGTGGCGGGGCTGAAGCTTTCTTT. Translation gives CATSRGGGAEAFF. The whole variable domain, remainder taken from reference TRBV15 and TRBJ1-1, is DAMVIQNPRYQVTQFGKPVTLSCSQTLNHNVMYWYQQKSSQAPKLLFHYYDKDFNNEADTPDNFQSRRPNTSFCFLDIRSPGLGDTAMYLCATSRGGGAEAFFGQGTRLTVV.

This clone was counted only a few times. This sequence joins TRBV10-3 and TRBJ1-1; tentative D call: TRBD1 (5 bases). CDR1 and CDR2 from the germline V gene are ENHRY and SYGVKD. Trimming stripped 0 bases from V and 1 base from J, with 12 bases between. The CDR3 length is 16 residues. The CDR3 here is CAISESTAGQNTEAFF. CDR3 bases: TGTGCCATCAGTGAGTCGACCGCGGGGCAGAACACTGAAGCTTTCTTT.